Sequencing of this TCR beta chain was carried out in a study of blood T cells in healthy people across ages. Germline trimming cut 5 bases from V and 1 base from J; bases unmatched to any gene: 7. Per the germline V gene, CDR1 is SGHTA and CDR2 is FQGNSA. The CDR3 loop spans 15 amino acids. Combining a sample-barcoded 5' primer with a J-beta primer mix, a second PCR ran for about 7 to 11 cycles. TCRdb re-analysed the 5' RACE reads in MiXCR, keeping a single row per CDR3 protein. The sample yields 1.8 million or so distinct CDR3 sequences, around 40% seen once. The TCR originated in a human donor in good health. The chain joins TRBV7-2 to TRBJ1-1; 7 bases are shared with TRBD1. Specimen: blood. The CDR3, as DNA: TGTGCCAGCAGCCGTGACAGGGTTGGGAACACTGAAGCTTTCTTT. Translating it yields CASSRDRVGNTEAFF.